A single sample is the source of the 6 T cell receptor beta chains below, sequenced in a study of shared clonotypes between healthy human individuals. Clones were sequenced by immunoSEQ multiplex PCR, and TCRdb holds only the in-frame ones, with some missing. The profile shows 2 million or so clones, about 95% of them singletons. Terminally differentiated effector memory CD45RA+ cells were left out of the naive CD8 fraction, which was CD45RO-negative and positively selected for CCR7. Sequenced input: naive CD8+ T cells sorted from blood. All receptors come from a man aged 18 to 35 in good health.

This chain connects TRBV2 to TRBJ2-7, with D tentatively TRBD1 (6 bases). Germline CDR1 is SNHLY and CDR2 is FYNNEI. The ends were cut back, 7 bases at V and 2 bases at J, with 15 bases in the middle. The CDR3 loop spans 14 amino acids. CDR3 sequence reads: CASNTRDTTYEQYF. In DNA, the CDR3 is TGTGCCAGCAACACCCGGGACACAACCTACGAGCAGTACTTC.

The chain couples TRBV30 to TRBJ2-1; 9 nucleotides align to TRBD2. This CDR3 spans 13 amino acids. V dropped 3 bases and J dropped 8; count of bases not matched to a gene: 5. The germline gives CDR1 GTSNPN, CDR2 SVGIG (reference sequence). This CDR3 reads CAWSAGGLDEQFF. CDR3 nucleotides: TGTGCCTGGAGCGCGGGAGGGCTGGATGAGCAGTTCTTC.

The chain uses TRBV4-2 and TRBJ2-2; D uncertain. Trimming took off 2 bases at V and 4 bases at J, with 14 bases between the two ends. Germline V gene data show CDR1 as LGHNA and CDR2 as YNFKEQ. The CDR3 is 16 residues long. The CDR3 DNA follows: TGTGCCAGCAGCCAATCCGCTGTGGTATTCACCGGGGAGCTGTTTTTT. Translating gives CASSQSAVVFTGELFF.

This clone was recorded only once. The CDR3 loop reads CASSQSLTSQETQYF. The CDR3 DNA reads TGCGCCAGCAGCCAATCTCTCACCAGTCAAGAGACCCAGTACTTC. The J gene is TRBJ2-5, the V gene TRBV4-3; D not resolved. The CDR3 contains 15 residues. Germline V gene data show CDR1 as LGHNA and CDR2 as YSLEER. The ends were cut back, 2 bases at V and 2 bases at J, with 12 bases in the middle.

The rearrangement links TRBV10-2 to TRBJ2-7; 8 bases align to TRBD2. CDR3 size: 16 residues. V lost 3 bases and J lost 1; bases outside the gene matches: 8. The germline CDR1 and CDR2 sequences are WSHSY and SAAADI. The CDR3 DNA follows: TGCGCCAGCAGTGATCCGTGGACTAGCCCTTCCTACGAGCAGTACTTC. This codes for CASSDPWTSPSYEQYF.

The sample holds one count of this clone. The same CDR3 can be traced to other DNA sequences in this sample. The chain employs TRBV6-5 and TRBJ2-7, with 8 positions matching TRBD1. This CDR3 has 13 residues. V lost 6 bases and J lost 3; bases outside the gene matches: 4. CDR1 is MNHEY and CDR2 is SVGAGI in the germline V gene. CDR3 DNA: TGTGCCAGCAGCCTCGACAGGGGCTACGAGCAGTACTTC. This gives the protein CASSLDRGYEQYF.